Listed below are T cell receptor beta chains from one sample, sequenced in a study of cytomegalovirus exposure and HLA in healthy donors. Data came from immunoSEQ multiplex PCR; TCRdb stores just in-frame clones and leaves some out. Among roughly 180,000 clones listed, 75% were seen once. The specimen was PBMCs. The receptors shown here come from a male donor in good health and CMV-seronegative. The CDR3 runs from the conserved cysteine through the conserved F or W. Each record gives: clone size, V gene, D gene, CDR3 length, J gene, CDR3 DNA, CDR3 protein. D genes are given only for firm matches. Expanded clones are given a class, and other clones once, few, many or no size at all.

.	TRBV5-1	TRBD1	14	TRBJ2-5	TGCGCCAGCAGCACCGGACAGGGCCAAGAGACCCAGTACTTC	CASSTGQGQETQYF
.	TRBV27	.	17	TRBJ1-4	TGTGCCAGCAGTTTACGGAGAGCGCAGCCTTCTAATGAAAAACTGTTTTTT	CASSLRRAQPSNEKLFF
.	TRBV9	TRBD2	15	TRBJ2-1	TGTGCCAGCAGCGTAGTAGGCGGGAGTTACAATGAGCAGTTCTTC	CASSVVGGSYNEQFF
.	TRBV12-5	TRBD1	17	TRBJ2-6	TGTGCTAGTGGAACGACGACAGGGCTCGAGGGGGCCAACGTCCTGACTTTC	CASGTTTGLEGANVLTF
.	TRBV7-2	.	14	TRBJ2-7	TGTGCCAGCAGCAGAACTACAGGGACCTACGAGCAGTACTTC	CASSRTTGTYEQYF
.	TRBV6-6	.	14	TRBJ2-1	TGTGCCAGCAGCAACCCCAAACAGGGCAATGAGCAGTTCTTC	CASSNPKQGNEQFF
.	TRBV9	.	15	TRBJ2-7	TGTGCCAGCAGCGTAAGTCCGGACGGGACCTACGAGCAGTACTTC	CASSVSPDGTYEQYF
.	TRBV5-1	.	14	TRBJ2-7	TGCGCCAGCAGCTTGGATCCGAGCTCCTACGAGCAGTACTTC	CASSLDPSSYEQYF
.	TRBV4-1	TRBD1	15	TRBJ1-6	TGCGCCAGCAGCCCCTCGACAGGGTCTGGCTCACCCCTCCACTTT	CASSPSTGSGSPLHF
.	TRBV7-7	.	16	TRBJ1-5	TGTGCCAGCAGCTTAAGGAGCAACAGGGAACTTCAGCCCCAGCATTTT	CASSLRSNRELQPQHF
.	TRBV4-1	.	15	TRBJ1-3	TGCGCCAGCAGCCAAGAAGTGACAGCGGGAAACACCATATATTTT	CASSQEVTAGNTIYF
few	TRBV28	.	13	TRBJ2-3	TGTGCCAGCAGTCTCCAGAGCACAGATACGCAGTATTTT	CASSLQSTDTQYF
.	TRBV11-2	.	15	TRBJ1-5	TGTGCCAGCAGCCCGGTGGCAGGATTCAATCAGCCCCAGCATTTT	CASSPVAGFNQPQHF
.	TRBV7-9	TRBD1	16	TRBJ1-5	TGTGCCAGCAGCTTAGGACAGGGGACTAGCAATCAGCCCCAGCATTTT	CASSLGQGTSNQPQHF
few	TRBV4-3	TRBD1	15	TRBJ1-6	TGCGCCAGCAGCCACTACGGACAGGGGAATTCACCCCTCCACTTT	CASSHYGQGNSPLHF